This T cell receptor (beta chain) was recovered during a study of identical twins. The ends lost 7 bases at V and 8 bases at J; junction bases unmatched: 6. This CDR3 comprises 12 residues. Every sampled donor was Caucasian and healthy. This clonotype was counted between two and nine times. A universal primer site came from template switching; cDNA carried unique molecular identifiers. MiXCR, run by TCRdb on the 5' RACE reads, gives a single entry per CDR3 protein. The table includes hundreds of thousands of distinct CDR3 sequences, over 9% detected once. The same data also contributed to another study, on yellow fever vaccine responses in identical twins.

The genes are TRBV12-3 or TRBV12-4 and TRBJ1-2; 8 bases agree with TRBD1. The sequencing input was CD8+ T cells sorted from blood. The receptor was derived from a woman under 30 in good health. CDR3 sequence: CASMQGAQGYTF. CDR3 sequence (DNA): TGTGCCAGCATGCAGGGGGCGCAAGGCTACACCTTC.